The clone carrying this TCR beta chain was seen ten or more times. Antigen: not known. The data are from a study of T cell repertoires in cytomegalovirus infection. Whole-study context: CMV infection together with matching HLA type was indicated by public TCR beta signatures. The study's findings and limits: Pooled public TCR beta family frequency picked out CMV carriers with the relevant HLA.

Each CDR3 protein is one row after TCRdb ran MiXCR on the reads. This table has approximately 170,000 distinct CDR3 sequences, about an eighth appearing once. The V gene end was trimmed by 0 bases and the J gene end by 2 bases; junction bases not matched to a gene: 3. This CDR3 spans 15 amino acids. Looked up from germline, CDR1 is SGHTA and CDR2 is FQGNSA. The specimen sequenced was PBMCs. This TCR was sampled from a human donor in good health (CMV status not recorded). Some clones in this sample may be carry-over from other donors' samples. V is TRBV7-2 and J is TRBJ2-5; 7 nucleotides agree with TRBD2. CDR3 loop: CASSLAMGGQETQYF. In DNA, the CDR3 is TGTGCCAGCAGCTTAGCGATGGGGGGGCAAGAGACCCAGTACTTC. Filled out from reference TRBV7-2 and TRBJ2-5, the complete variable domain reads GAGVSQSPSNKVTEKGKDVELRCDPISGHTALYWYRQSLGQGLEFLIYFQGNSAPDKSGLPSDRFSAERTGGSVSTLTIQRTQQEDSAVYLCASSLAMGGQETQYFGPGTRLLVL.